This T cell receptor (beta chain) appears in the sequencing data of a study of blood T cell repertoires in COVID-19 (dated by TCRdb to about 2020). Background for the entire study: Samples from collaborators originated in the United States, Italy and Spain and spanned both the acute and convalescent phases of COVID-19. The material from the prospective study consisted of cDNA or gDNA derived from T cells, B-cell-depleted T cells, or PBMCs. Subjects who had been exposed to COVID-19, were actively infected with it, or had recovered from it provided the deeply sampled blood TCRbeta repertoires that made up the dataset. A freely available public database, intended as a resource for researchers studying the immune response to SARS-CoV-2, is where the repertoires were released. The samples were drawn from the first 160 participants of the ongoing ImmuneRACE study and from about 1,200 subjects provided by 6 global collaborators. Sample metadata almost always included a de-identified subject ID, COVID-19 status, age in years and sex. Where HLA class I and class II types were available, the types were taken from metadata supplied by the sample provider, not from assay-based typing. The study at large found these results: Clinical and demographic metadata were provided uncurated, with the amount varying by source and participant.

CDR1 and CDR2 are read off the germline V gene as SNHLY and FYNNEI. V gives up 3 bases and J gives up 1 base, and the segment between their germline ends measures 7 bases. CDR3 length: 13 amino acids, cysteine to phenylalanine. Only CDR3 DNA is held: 39 bases, read in frame from base 1. TCRbeta CDR3 regions were amplified from genomic DNA using the immunoSEQ Assay, a bias-controlled multiplex PCR. Per the original workflow: The number of nucleated cells in each sample was estimated by amplification of reference gene primers within the assay. To quantify the absolute abundance of each unique TCRbeta CDR3 rearrangement, sequence reads were collapsed and filtered. For each sample, productive Simpson clonality was calculated by taking the square root of Simpson's diversity index across productive rearrangements. This immuneACCESS table, as held by TCRdb, lists in-frame sequences with V and J called but not all clones. Of the missing ones, under half trace to an unresolved V gene in checked studies; the others have no known cause. V, J and clone size are those of that table, while D and trimming were read from the DNA. In this sample the table shows some 57,000 clones, about 88% of which occur a single time. Of the sample, less than 2% falls within the top ten clones.

Worth noting for this clone: It has no known antigen specificity. No base quality information exists; no much larger clone differs at one position.

Whole blood was collected in K2EDTA tubes by collaborating institutions according to the institutions' own protocols. Collaborator samples were shipped for TCRbeta analysis as frozen whole blood, isolated PBMCs, or DNA extracted from either sample type. The sequence is built from TRBV2 and TRBJ2-7; the D gene cannot be named for sure. Sequencing used peripheral blood. The receptor's source is a man between 60 and 70 years old with acute or convalescent COVID-19. In nucleotides, the sequence is TGTGCCAGCAGTGACCCCAGATCCTACGAGCAGTACTTC. It translates as CASSDPRSYEQYF.